This T cell receptor (beta chain) was recorded in a study of CD8 T cells in Susac syndrome. The count of this clonotype is one. Random-hexamer reverse transcription was applied to roughly 0.5 to 1 ug RNA. Amplification of TCR beta CDR3 by immunoSEQ multiplex PCR spanned 54 Vbeta and 13 Jbeta. MiXCR was run by TCRdb on the immunoSEQ multiplex PCR reads, yielding one entry per CDR3 protein. The data show 90,000 to 150,000 distinct CDR3 sequences, 80% to 95% seen once. From blood CD8+ and CD4+ T cells, the TCR beta chain was sequenced. Controls were healthy donors chosen to match patients in age and sex. TEMRA cells were FACS-enriched, unlike CD8+ and CD4+ T cells, which were negatively isolated. The CDR3 loop spans 17 amino acids. The germline V gene has CDR1 LGHNA and CDR2 YSLEER. Trimming stripped 0 bases from V and 5 bases from J, with 17 bases between.

This chain joins TRBV4-3 and TRBJ2-1, with D possibly matching TRBD1 (5 bases). Sequencing was performed on CD8+ T cells from PBMCs. The TCR sequence derives from a human donor in good health. Here the CDR3 DNA reads TGCGCCAGCAGCCAAGAAGCACGGACACTCGATAACAATGAGCAGTTCTTC. Its protein is CASSQEARTLDNNEQFF.